This TCR beta chain was profiled in a study of blood T cell repertoires in COVID-19. Looking at the study overall: Whether acute or convalescent, the COVID-19 samples came from the United States, Italy and Spain.

The CDR3 extends over 14 amino acids. The germline V gene encodes CDR1 GTSNPN and CDR2 SVGIG (reference sequence). Trimming cost V 0 bases and J 2 bases, with 10 bases left between them. In the original workflow: The authors estimated nucleated cell counts from reference gene primer amplification. The method was immunoSEQ multiplex PCR; TCRdb's version includes in-frame clones alone and lacks a portion of them. For V, J and clone size, that table is used; D and trimming come from the DNA. The table has hundreds of thousands of clones, 75% to 90% seen once. The clonotype was recovered from a woman under 30 who had recovered from COVID-19. Sequenced input: PBMCs or T cells enriched from blood (not recorded which). The V and J genes are TRBV30 and TRBJ1-2, with D perhaps matching TRBD1 (6 bases). This CDR3 reads CAWSVLQGNYGYTF. The CDR3 DNA sequence: TGTGCCTGGAGTGTATTGCAGGGGAACTATGGCTACACCTTC.